A single sample is the source of the 23 T cell receptor beta chains below, sequenced in a study of beta chain features in type 1 diabetes. Expressed TCRB transcripts got sequenced, as all isolated RNA was reverse transcribed. The repertoire was sequenced with immunoSEQ multiplex PCR; TCRdb's copy has only in-frame clones and lacks some. Of about half a million clones in the sample, around 28% were seen once. The sequenced sample consisted of naive CD4+ T cells from blood. The receptors shown here come from a young man in good health.

The V call is TRBV23-1, the J call TRBJ2-2; D is unresolved. TRBV23-1 is an ORF, with its function uncertain. The CDR3 length is 13 residues. V dropped 6 bases and J dropped 0 bases, with 5 bases sitting between them. The CDR3 reads CASRLTNTGELFF. DNA for the CDR3: TGCGCCAGCAGGCTAACGAACACCGGGGAGCTGTTTTTT.

This sequence joins TRBV30 and TRBJ1-4; D is uncertain. In germline, CDR1 is GTSNPN, CDR2 SVGIG (reference sequence). The CDR3 loop spans 14 amino acids. Trimming took 5 bases from V and 4 from J, leaving 14 bases between them. This CDR3 reads CAWGDRPLNEKLFF. CDR3 DNA sequence: TGTGCCTGGGGTGACCGGCCGCTTAATGAAAAACTGTTTTTT.

The V and J genes are TRBV7-6 and TRBJ2-1; no reliable D call. Germline-derived CDR1 and CDR2 are SGHVS and FNYEAQ. The CDR3 contains 12 residues. Deletions cut 4 bases from V and 4 bases from J, with 5 bases between. The chain's CDR3 is CASSSAYNEQFF. As DNA, the CDR3 is TGTGCCAGCAGCTCAGCGTACAATGAGCAGTTCTTC. The variable domain in full, with the rest retrieved from reference TRBV7-6 and TRBJ2-1, is GAGVSQSPRYKVTKRGQDVALRCDPISGHVSLYWYRQALGQGPEFLTYFNYEAQQDKSGLPNDRFSAERPEGSISTLTIQRTEQRDSAMYRCASSSAYNEQFFGPGTRLTVL.

This clone turned up a few times. This chain connects TRBV19 to TRBJ2-1; unclear D gene. This CDR3 has 14 residues. V was shortened by 3 bases and J by 3 bases, with 9 bases between the two germline ends. Germline lookup yields CDR1 LNHDA and CDR2 SQIVND (reference sequence). This chain's CDR3 is CASSMWDSYNEQFF. CDR3 nucleotide sequence: TGTGCCAGTAGTATGTGGGATAGCTACAATGAGCAGTTCTTC.

This clone was detected once. The chain is built from TRBV6-1 and TRBJ2-5; tentatively, D is TRBD2 (6 bases). Looked up from germline, CDR1 is MNHNS and CDR2 is SASEGT. This CDR3 spans 16 amino acids. Deletions cut 1 base from V and 1 base from J, with 13 bases between. This chain's CDR3 is CASSEVYLGGQETQYF. The CDR3 DNA sequence: TGTGCCAGCAGTGAAGTCTACCTCGGGGGCCAAGAGACCCAGTACTTC.

The gene calls are TRBV25-1 and TRBJ2-1; D not resolved. The germline V and J ends were trimmed by 4 bases and 3 bases, with 10 bases remaining between them. Germline CDR1 is MGHDK and CDR2 is SYGVNS. The CDR3 extends over 14 amino acids. CDR3 bases: TGTGCCAGCAGTGGAGACAAGAACTACAATGAGCAGTTCTTC. This sequence encodes CASSGDKNYNEQFF.

This clone was found a few times. CDR3 in amino acids: CACSLSGANVLTF. The CDR3 bases are TGTGCCTGCTCCCTCTCTGGGGCCAACGTCCTGACTTTC. The V gene is TRBV30, the J gene TRBJ2-6; D is ambiguous. Deletions cut 6 bases from V and 0 bases from J, with 6 bases between. CDR1 is GTSNPN and CDR2 is SVGIG in the germline V gene (reference sequence). The CDR3 is made up of 13 amino acids.

This chain links TRBV28 with TRBJ1-1; possibly TRBD1 for D (6 bases). The V end lost 5 bases, the J end lost 14 bases, and 18 bases lay between the germline ends. Germline V gene data show CDR1 as MDHEN and CDR2 as SYDVKM. The CDR3 length is 12 residues. CDR3 DNA sequence: TGTGCCAGCAGTGCCATCCGGGACACCCAATTCTTT. Translating gives CASSAIRDTQFF.

The rearrangement joins TRBV4-3 to TRBJ2-1; D remains unclear. The CDR3 loop spans 13 amino acids. Germline V CDR1 and CDR2: LGHNA, YSLEER. The ends were cut back, 0 bases at V and 7 bases at J, with 7 bases in the middle. The CDR3 is CASSQERLNEQFF. The CDR3 DNA reads TGCGCCAGCAGCCAAGAACGGCTTAATGAGCAGTTCTTC.

This chain joins TRBV9 and TRBJ2-1, with TRBD2 as a possible D gene (6 bases). CDR3 length: 16 residues. Germline assignment: CDR1 SGDLS and CDR2 YYNGEE. V lost 5 bases and J lost 0, with 15 bases in between. Here the CDR3 reads CASSWSGVSSYNEQFF. The CDR3 nucleotides read TGTGCCAGCAGTTGGTCGGGAGTAAGCTCCTACAATGAGCAGTTCTTC.

The chain couples TRBV4-1 to TRBJ2-1; 7 bases fit TRBD2. The germline V gene encodes CDR1 MGHRA and CDR2 YSYEKL. The junction had 11 bases not matched to a gene; V was cut back by 4 bases and J by 2 bases. This CDR3 is 17 amino acids long. The CDR3 DNA reads TGCGCCAGCAGCCTTTCACGCCTAGCGGCCACCTACAATGAGCAGTTCTTC. It codes for CASSLSRLAATYNEQFF.

The chain employs TRBV30 and TRBJ2-3; TRBD2 is a possible D gene (6 bases). CDR3 size: 13 residues. CDR1 is GTSNPN and CDR2 is SVGIG in the germline V gene (reference sequence). With 4 bases removed from V and 9 bases from J, the gap between germline ends came to 17 bases. The CDR3 spells CAWNGVTGDTQYF. CDR3 coding DNA: TGTGCCTGGAATGGGGTTACGGGGGACACGCAGTATTTT.

In this sample, this clone turned up a few times. The CDR3 DNA follows: TGTGCCAGCAGGGGACAGGGCGTGTACGAGCAGTACTTC. The encoded protein is CASRGQGVYEQYF. V is TRBV25-1 and J is TRBJ2-7; the match to TRBD1 covers 9 bases. Per germline, CDR1 MGHDK and CDR2 SYGVNS. The CDR3 has 13 amino acids. V lost 6 bases and J lost 4; bases outside the gene matches: 4.

This clone showed up just a few times. The V and J genes are TRBV7-9 and TRBJ2-7, with 7 bases matching TRBD1. The V and J ends lost 2 bases and 4 bases, in that order; junction bases with no gene match: 2. Germline V gives CDR1 SEHNR, CDR2 FQNEAQ (reference sequence). This CDR3 is built from 13 residues. CDR3 DNA sequence: TGTGCCAGCAGCTTAACAGGGGAGTACGAGCAGTACTTC. Protein product: CASSLTGEYEQYF.

The rearrangement joins TRBV29-1 to TRBJ1-4, with 8 nucleotides matching TRBD1. This CDR3 comprises 13 residues. The V gene end was trimmed by 5 bases and the J gene end by 8 bases; junction bases not matched to a gene: 7. Germline CDR1 and CDR2: SQVTM and ANQGSEA. CDR3 loop: CSVLRQGKEKLFF. For the CDR3, the DNA is TGCAGCGTTTTGAGACAGGGGAAGGAAAAACTGTTTTTT.

The J gene is TRBJ2-7, the V gene TRBV7-2; no firm D call. The CDR3 runs to 13 residues. Trimming took off 3 bases at V and 2 bases at J, with 8 bases between the two ends. Germline V gene sequence: CDR1 SGHTA, CDR2 FQGNSA. The CDR3 bases are TGTGCCAGCAGCTTCGTCGGGCCCTACGAGCAGTACTTC. Residues: CASSFVGPYEQYF.

The chain combines TRBV7-9 with TRBJ2-1; D gene uncertain. In germline, CDR1 is SEHNR, CDR2 FQNEAQ (reference sequence). The CDR3 extends over 15 amino acids. The V gene lost 5 bases and the J gene lost 4 bases, with 15 bases spanning the gap. CDR3: CASSRAGNMYNEQFF. The CDR3 nucleotides are TGTGCCAGCAGCCGGGCCGGCAATATGTACAATGAGCAGTTCTTC.

The chain uses TRBV29-1 and TRBJ2-2; D is undetermined. Trimming took 4 bases from V and 6 from J, leaving 18 bases between them. The CDR3 is made up of 15 amino acids. Germline CDR1 SQVTM, CDR2 ANQGSEA. The CDR3 loop is CSVAVERLAPGELFF. CDR3 nucleotide sequence: TGCAGCGTTGCGGTGGAGCGATTGGCCCCCGGGGAGCTGTTTTTT.

This clone has a handful of counts. The V call is TRBV4-2, the J call TRBJ2-7, with D perhaps TRBD2 (6 bases). This CDR3 comprises 15 residues. Per germline, CDR1 LGHNA and CDR2 YNFKEQ. The V end was cut by 0 bases, the J end by 6 bases, with 15 bases between. CDR3 in DNA: TGTGCCAGCAGCCAAGATCTGAGACTAGGGAGCGAGCAGTACTTC. Protein sequence: CASSQDLRLGSEQYF.

The chain recombines TRBV29-1 with TRBJ2-1, with D perhaps TRBD2 (5 bases). Germline V gives CDR1 SQVTM, CDR2 ANQGSEA. The CDR3 totals 12 residues. V lost 4 bases and J lost 5, with 9 bases in between. The CDR3 loop reads CSVVTGNNEQFF. The CDR3 DNA reads as TGCAGCGTTGTCACGGGAAACAATGAGCAGTTCTTC.

This clone was detected only a few times. The genes are TRBV30 and TRBJ2-6; D not resolved. From germline, CDR1 is GTSNPN and CDR2 SVGIG (reference sequence). Trimming cost V 4 bases and J 0 bases, with 10 bases left between them. The CDR3 totals 15 residues. The chain's CDR3 is CAWNERSSGANVLTF. CDR3 DNA: TGTGCCTGGAACGAGAGGAGCTCTGGGGCCAACGTCCTGACTTTC.

The chain couples TRBV4-1 to TRBJ2-5, with TRBD1 as a possible D gene (8 bases). Germline-derived CDR1 and CDR2 are MGHRA and YSYEKL. The length of the CDR3 is 17 residues. The V end lost 2 bases, the J end lost 3 bases, and 19 bases lay between the germline ends. The CDR3 sequence is CASSQSGTGGREETQYF. The CDR3 DNA is TGCGCCAGCAGCCAATCAGGGACAGGAGGGAGGGAAGAGACCCAGTACTTC.

The J gene is TRBJ2-3, the V gene TRBV7-6; possible D gene TRBD2, 5 bases. Germline values: CDR1 SGHVS, CDR2 FNYEAQ. This CDR3 region has 14 residues. V was trimmed by 5 bases and J by 3 bases, leaving 12 bases between them. This CDR3 reads CASSHGKVTDTQYF. CDR3 nucleotides: TGTGCCAGCAGCCACGGGAAAGTAACAGATACGCAGTATTTT.